This T cell receptor (beta chain) comes out of a study of shared clonotypes between healthy human individuals. Whole-study findings and limits: As a rule, naive subsets had a larger estimated richness than memory subsets.

V was pared by 5 bases and J by 5 bases, with 7 bases of the junction left unmatched. CDR3 length: 15 amino acids. Looked up from germline, CDR1 is ENHRY and CDR2 is SYGVKD. The run depth of the assay was deep. Assay used: immunoSEQ multiplex PCR; TCRdb lists only in-frame clones, some missing. The sample has fewer than 1.8 million clones, around 98.5% seen once. On this clone: Its antigen is not identified.

Source material: naive CD4+ T cells sorted from blood. Subset given: CD45RA+ positively selected. The chain employs TRBV10-3 and TRBJ2-2, with 8 nucleotides matching TRBD1. The clonotype was recovered from a man younger than 45 in good health. This CDR3 is CAISTGGRKTGELFF. DNA for the CDR3: TGTGCCATCAGTACAGGGGGGAGGAAAACCGGGGAGCTGTTTTTT.